Given below is one T cell receptor beta chain in context. Those enrolled in Seattle joined during active infection and were followed longitudinally afterward. This specimen belongs to a study of blood T cell repertoires in COVID-19. Study-wide background: The cDNA or gDNA used as material had been derived from T cells, B-cell-depleted T cells, or PBMCs.

Original data processing: Amplification of reference gene primers provided the estimated nucleated cell counts. Clones were read by immunoSEQ multiplex PCR, and TCRdb kept only the in-frame ones, dropping some. D and trimming come from the DNA, and the V and J calls and clone size come from that table. The sample has some 320,000 clones, roughly 91% seen once. CDR3 size: 15 residues. V was shortened by 0 bases and J by 7 bases, with 13 bases between the two germline ends. Germline CDR1 reads LNHNV; CDR2 reads YYDKDF (reference sequence). The V and J genes are TRBV15 and TRBJ2-1; no clear D gene. The source is a woman aged 25 to 39 with COVID-19, enrolled during active disease. The material sequenced was peripheral blood. The CDR3 DNA reads TGTGCCACCAGCAGAGATATGGGCTCCGGAAATGAGCAGTTCTTC. It yields the protein CATSRDMGSGNEQFF.